A selection of T cell receptor beta chains follows, all from one sample in a study of graft-versus-host responses after intestinal transplantation. The assay was immunoSEQ multiplex PCR, and TCRdb's table has in-frame clones only and misses some. The sample holds about 90,000 clones, 91% seen once. The antigens for these receptors are not known. Sequences were derived from unstimulated CD8+ T cells sorted from spleen or lymph node cells, sampled before intestinal transplant. These receptor sequences come from a human donor who received an intestinal transplant. Both conserved end residues are trimmed from each CDR3. A D gene is named only where the DNA matches it firmly.

>.|14|TRBV7-2
ASSLPRYSITDTQY
>TRBD1|16|TRBV6-1
ASSEGGTVLRAYNEQF
>.|12|TRBV5-1
ASSLTQGYTEAF
>TRBD1|15|TRBV5-1
ASSWSSYRGQNEKLF
>TRBD1|12|TRBV11-2
ASSLGDSVYEQY
>.|11|TRBV19
ASSIGGTDTQY
>TRBD1|12|TRBV11-2
ASSLWRGPSPLH
>.|12|TRBV7-9
ASSLYPLEETQY
>.|15|TRBV4-1
ASSQPSPDWSDYGYT
>.|11|TRBV6-1
ASSEENTYGYT
>TRBD1|12|TRBV30
AWSAGTGEQPQH
>TRBD2|12|TRBV19
ASSTSGSYNEQF
>TRBD1|13|TRBV5-1
ASSLAQGGAYEQY
>TRBD2|13|TRBV4-1
ASSQENSGGDTQY
>TRBD2|16|TRBV10-3
AISDGAGGAHPYNEQF
>TRBD1|11|TRBV4-1
ASSQGQLNEQF
>TRBD1|14|TRBV7-6
ASSSGQGSGTYEQY
>TRBD1|12|TRBV29-1
SVRDTGGNQPQH
>.|13|TRBV13
ASSLLGSRSGEQF
>.|13|TRBV30
AWSQGAGGVYEQY
>.|11|TRBV7-9
ASRSGVQETQY
>TRBD2|17|TRBV7-9
ASSPTPGLAGESSYEQY
>TRBD1|14|TRBV7-8
ASSSLDGQGAYTQY
>.|13|TRBV29-1
SVDERGLMNTEAF
>TRBD2|14|TRBV6-1
ASSEVAGGSQETQY
>.|12|TRBV7-9
ASSQVEGVYEQY
>.|12|TRBV4-1
ASSHRSGRYEQY
>TRBD2|12|TRBV5-1
ASSPLAGDYEQY
>.|12|TRBV13
ASSLMGGNTEAF
>.|16|TRBV18
ASSLRQGGPSVDTEAF
>TRBD1|13|TRBV19
ASSFGQGAYYEQY
>.|10|TRBV30
AWTSGEGGYT